This entry lists 30 T cell receptor beta chains sequenced from one sample in a study of blood T cell repertoires in COVID-19. Assay used: immunoSEQ multiplex PCR; TCRdb lists only in-frame clones, some missing. This table has some 260,000 clones, over 75% appearing once. Source material: peripheral blood. The receptors were gathered from a woman in her 70s with COVID-19, enrolled during active disease.

V and J are TRBV5-1 and TRBJ2-2, with 7 bases fitting TRBD1. The CDR3 length is 15 residues. V lost 4 bases to trimming and J lost 4 bases; unmatched junction nucleotides: 7. Germline-derived CDR1 and CDR2 are SGHRS and YFSETQ. The CDR3 DNA sequence: TGCGCCAGCAGCCAGGGACAGCTTAGCACCGGGGAGCTGTTTTTT. Amino acids: CASSQGQLSTGELFF.

This clone was found once. The V and J genes are TRBV18 and TRBJ1-2; 9 bases align to TRBD1. The CDR3 has 16 residues. Germline lookup yields CDR1 KGHSH and CDR2 LQKENI. With V trimmed by 2 bases and J by 6 bases, 10 bases remained unmatched. CDR3 in DNA: TGTGCCAGCTCACCAAGCAGCGGGACAGGGATCAATGGCTACACCTTC. This translates into CASSPSSGTGINGYTF.

This clone was picked up a small number of times. V gene TRBV5-5 combines with J gene TRBJ1-4; no reliable D call. The CDR3 contains 13 residues. Germline assignment: CDR1 SGHKS and CDR2 YYEKEE (reference sequence). The V end was cut by 5 bases, the J end by 7 bases, with 12 bases between. As DNA, the CDR3 is TGTGCCAGCAGGACCCCGGGTGCTGAAAAACTGTTTTTT. Translating gives CASRTPGAEKLFF. Full variable domain (rest looked up from reference TRBV5-5 and TRBJ1-4): DAGVTQSPTHLIKTRGQQVTLRCSPISGHKSVSWYQQVLGQGPQFIFQYYEKEERGRGNFPDRFSARQFPNYSSELNVNALLLGDSALYLCASRTPGAEKLFFGSGTQLSVL.

This sequence joins TRBV10-3 and TRBJ2-7, with 11 bases identical to TRBD2. This CDR3 has 15 amino acids. V shed 6 bases and J 6 bases; nucleotides not matched to a gene: 10. Germline CDR1 and CDR2: ENHRY and SYGVKD. The CDR3 bases are TGTGCCATCAGCGAGACTAGCGGGACAGCCCTCGAGCAGTACTTC. Its protein product is CAISETSGTALEQYF.

DNA for the CDR3: TGTGCCAGTAGTATACGGGACATCACTGAAGCTTTCTTT. As protein: CASSIRDITEAFF. J is TRBJ1-1 and V is TRBV19, with TRBD1 as a possible D gene (6 bases). The V gene's germline CDR1 is LNHDA and CDR2 SQIVND (reference sequence). This CDR3 region has 13 residues. V lost 2 bases and J lost 4, with 8 bases in between.

V gene TRBV11-2 combines with J gene TRBJ2-1; 10 nucleotides align to TRBD2. CDR1 is SGHAT and CDR2 is FQNNGV in the germline V gene. The V segment lost 5 bases and the J segment 4 bases; nucleotides outside the gene matches: 5. The CDR3 runs to 15 residues. CDR3 coding DNA: TGTGCCAGCAGCCCTAGCGGGAGAGGGTACAATGAGCAGTTCTTC. Its protein is CASSPSGRGYNEQFF.

This chain links TRBV9 with TRBJ2-1, with D tentatively TRBD2 (5 bases). The V and J ends lost 2 bases and 0 bases respectively, with 12 bases between them. Germline values: CDR1 SGDLS, CDR2 YYNGEE. The CDR3 has 16 residues. CDR3: CASSVVIGSSYNEQFF. The DNA of the CDR3 is TGTGCCAGCAGCGTGGTGATAGGGAGCTCCTACAATGAGCAGTTCTTC. The full variable domain, in which reference TRBV9 and TRBJ2-1 provide the parts outside the CDR3, is DSGVTQTPKHLITATGQRVTLRCSPRSGDLSVYWYQQSLDQGLQFLIQYYNGEERAKGNILERFSAQQFPDLHSELNLSSLELGDSALYFCASSVVIGSSYNEQFFGPGTRLTVL.

V usage is TRBV30 and J usage is TRBJ1-4; D possibly corresponds to TRBD1 (5 bases). The CDR3 runs to 15 residues. Germline-derived CDR1 and CDR2 are GTSNPN and SVGIG (reference sequence). With 2 bases removed from V and 0 bases from J, the gap between germline ends came to 10 bases. In DNA, the CDR3 is TGTGCCTGGAGTTTAGGAGGGGCAACTAATGAAAAACTGTTTTTT. Translated, it gives CAWSLGGATNEKLFF.

The chain joins TRBV7-2 to TRBJ2-7; 9 bases align to TRBD1. The trim removed 7 bases at V and 5 bases at J, leaving 9 bases unmatched. CDR1 and CDR2 (germline): SGHTA, FQGNSA. CDR3 length equals 14 residues. CDR3 protein: CASTGIDRGNEQYF. Here the CDR3 DNA reads TGTGCCAGCACCGGGATCGACAGGGGGAACGAGCAGTACTTC.

V usage is TRBV7-9 and J usage is TRBJ2-1; no firm D call. Per the germline V gene, CDR1 is SEHNR and CDR2 is FQNEAQ (reference sequence). The CDR3 is made up of 16 amino acids. V gave up 5 bases and J gave up 5 bases, with 19 bases separating them. The CDR3 DNA reads as TGTGCCAGCAGCCTAAAAAGGTGGGCCCAGGACAATGAGCAGTTCTTC. It encodes CASSLKRWAQDNEQFF.

The chain is built from TRBV28 and TRBJ1-6, with 9 bases fitting TRBD1. V was pared by 5 bases and J by 3 bases, with 8 bases of the junction left unmatched. This CDR3 has 17 residues. The V gene's germline CDR1 is MDHEN and CDR2 SYDVKM. The CDR3 here is CASSAGQGKGYNSPLHF. The CDR3 DNA follows: TGTGCCAGCAGTGCCGGACAGGGGAAGGGCTATAATTCACCCCTCCACTTT. Using reference TRBV28 and TRBJ1-6 for the parts outside the CDR3, the full variable domain is DVKVTQSSRYLVKRTGEKVFLECVQDMDHENMFWYRQDPGLGLRLIYFSYDVKMKEKGDIPEGYSVSREKKERFSLILESASTNQTSMYLCASSAGQGKGYNSPLHFGNGTRLTVT.

The genes are TRBV28 and TRBJ2-3, with D possibly matching TRBD2 (6 bases). CDR3 length equals 15 residues. Germline CDR1 and CDR2: MDHEN and SYDVKM. The V gene lost 5 bases and the J gene lost 3 bases, with 15 bases spanning the gap. CDR3 DNA: TGTGCCAGCAGTGGCGGAGGGGCAGGGACAGATACGCAGTATTTT. Translation: CASSGGGAGTDTQYF.

The rearrangement joins TRBV27 to TRBJ2-3; D gene uncertain. The CDR3 covers 12 residues. V lost 7 bases, J lost 0 bases, and 5 bases lay in between. Germline loops: CDR1 MNHEY, CDR2 SMNVEV (reference sequence). The CDR3 DNA follows: TGTGCCAGCACCTCCAGCACAGATACGCAGTATTTT. Translation: CASTSSTDTQYF.

This clone showed up just once. The chain joins TRBV7-8 to TRBJ2-1, with TRBD2 matching over 10 bases. Germline CDR1 is SGHVS and CDR2 is FQNEAQ. There are 17 residues in the CDR3. Germline trimming cut 2 bases from V and 3 bases from J; bases unmatched to any gene: 7. The CDR3 DNA follows: TGTGCCAGCAGCTTAAGTCTAGCGGGAGAGCTCTACAATGAGCAGTTCTTC. Translated, it gives CASSLSLAGELYNEQFF.

The genes are TRBV7-2 and TRBJ2-2; TRBD1 aligns across 7 bases. Per germline, CDR1 SGHTA and CDR2 FQGNSA. J was trimmed by 4 bases and V by 5 bases; bases with no gene match: 1. The length of the CDR3 is 13 residues. CDR3 in DNA: TGTGCCAGCAGCAGGGACAGCACCGGGGAGCTGTTTTTT. It translates to CASSRDSTGELFF.

The rearrangement links TRBV30 to TRBJ2-1; tentatively, D is TRBD1 (5 bases). Germline CDR1 and CDR2: GTSNPN and SVGIG (reference sequence). The CDR3 spans 15 residues. The germline V and J ends were trimmed by 2 bases and 4 bases, with 15 bases remaining between them. CDR3 amino acids: CAWSSTEHKYNEQFF. Here the CDR3 DNA reads TGTGCCTGGAGTTCGACAGAACACAAATACAATGAGCAGTTCTTC.

This chain links TRBV7-2 with TRBJ1-6; TRBD1 aligns across 7 bases. CDR1 is SGHTA, CDR2 FQGNSA, per germline. V lost 5 bases to trimming and J lost 8 bases; unmatched junction nucleotides: 9. This CDR3 is 15 amino acids long. The CDR3 sequence: CASSGQGVGDSPLHF. In DNA form, the CDR3 reads TGTGCCAGCAGCGGCCAGGGGGTAGGGGATTCACCCCTCCACTTT.

The rearrangement uses TRBV28 and TRBJ2-7; the match to TRBD1 covers 8 bases. With 2 bases clipped from V and 6 bases from J, the junction kept 12 bases outside the gene matches. Per germline, CDR1 MDHEN and CDR2 SYDVKM. CDR3 length: 16 amino acids. The CDR3 DNA reads as TGTGCCAGCAGTTTAAGTCCAGGGGGCGTATCTGCCGAGCAGTACTTC. Protein sequence: CASSLSPGGVSAEQYF.

V usage is TRBV11-2 and J usage is TRBJ1-2; D unclear. The germline V gene has CDR1 SGHAT and CDR2 FQNNGV. The ends were cut back, 1 base at V and 4 bases at J, with 7 bases in the middle. The CDR3 has 13 residues. For the CDR3, the DNA is TGTGCCAGCAGCTTAGCGAGTGTCTATGGCTACACCTTC. This translates into CASSLASVYGYTF.

V is TRBV6-2 or TRBV6-3 and J is TRBJ2-1; 8 nucleotides align to TRBD2. V was clipped by 3 bases and J by 2 bases; unmatched bases: 6. The CDR3 sequence is 16 residues long. Germline loops: CDR1 MNHEY, CDR2 SVGEGT. CDR3 in DNA: TGTGCCAGCAGTTATCGAGCGGGGGAACCCTACAATGAGCAGTTCTTC. This gives the protein CASSYRAGEPYNEQFF.

The chain recombines TRBV25-1 with TRBJ2-7, with 10 bases matching TRBD2. After removal of 4 bases from V and 1 base from J, the junction contained 4 bases not matched to a gene. The germline CDR1 and CDR2 sequences are MGHDK and SYGVNS. The CDR3 contains 15 residues. The CDR3 region is CASSGEREGSYEQYF. Here the CDR3 DNA reads TGTGCCAGCAGTGGGGAGCGGGAGGGTTCCTACGAGCAGTACTTC.

The rearrangement links TRBV7-6 to TRBJ2-1; tentative D call: TRBD1 (5 bases). Trimming left V 1 base short and J 3 bases short, with 10 bases between. The CDR3 is made up of 15 amino acids. Germline V gene lookup returns CDR1 SGHVS and CDR2 FNYEAQ. The CDR3 region is CASSLGQKVYNEQFF. The CDR3 region has the DNA TGTGCCAGCAGCTTAGGACAGAAAGTCTACAATGAGCAGTTCTTC.

The chain employs TRBV19 and TRBJ1-1, with 9 positions matching TRBD1. Unmatched junction bases numbered 4, after V lost 6 bases and J lost 5 bases. Germline CDR1 reads LNHDA; CDR2 reads SQIVND (reference sequence). The CDR3 is 13 amino acids. The CDR3 here is CASREQGATEAFF. The CDR3 DNA reads TGTGCCAGTAGAGAACAGGGGGCGACTGAAGCTTTCTTT.

The V call is TRBV7-3, the J call TRBJ1-1; D is uncertain. V was pared by 2 bases and J by 1 base, with 8 bases between. This CDR3 spans 14 amino acids. Per germline, CDR1 SGHTA and CDR2 FQGTGA. CDR3 bases: TGTGCCAGCAGCTTAGGGTCAGGGAACACTGAAGCTTTCTTT. Its protein product is CASSLGSGNTEAFF.

V and J are TRBV7-3 and TRBJ2-1; perhaps TRBD2 as D (6 bases). Germline CDR1 reads SGHTA; CDR2 reads FQGTGA. V lost 2 bases and J 0 bases, leaving 11 bases between the germline ends. The CDR3 loop spans 16 amino acids. Here the CDR3 reads CASSLAGRGSYNEQFF. In DNA form, the CDR3 reads TGTGCCAGCAGCTTAGCCGGGCGGGGCTCCTACAATGAGCAGTTCTTC.

The J gene is TRBJ2-7, the V gene TRBV29-1; D is unresolved. This CDR3 comprises 13 residues. The V end lost 5 bases, the J end lost 2 bases, and 13 bases lay between the germline ends. Germline V gives CDR1 SQVTM, CDR2 ANQGSEA. For the CDR3, the DNA is TGCAGCGTTCAACTAAATACCCCCTACGAGCAGTACTTC. Translation: CSVQLNTPYEQYF.

The V and J genes are TRBV9 and TRBJ2-2; 9 bases agree with TRBD2. The trim removed 1 base at V and 6 bases at J, leaving 16 bases unmatched. CDR3 length: 19 residues. Germline V CDR1 and CDR2: SGDLS, YYNGEE. DNA of the CDR3: TGTGCCAGCAGCGTAAAGTACATAGCGGGAGACCCCTACGCCGGGGAGCTGTTTTTT. It specifies CASSVKYIAGDPYAGELFF. Based on the CDR3 plus reference TRBV9 and TRBJ2-2, the full variable domain is DSGVTQTPKHLITATGQRVTLRCSPRSGDLSVYWYQQSLDQGLQFLIQYYNGEERAKGNILERFSAQQFPDLHSELNLSSLELGDSALYFCASSVKYIAGDPYAGELFFGEGSRLTVL.

The rearrangement links TRBV12-3 or TRBV12-4 to TRBJ2-7; D perhaps matches TRBD1 (7 bases). The CDR3 runs to 13 residues. With 5 bases removed from V and 6 bases from J, the gap between germline ends came to 14 bases. The CDR3 DNA reads as TGTGCCAGCAGTCAGGGGGGCGCGGGCGAGCAGTACTTC. Translating it yields CASSQGGAGEQYF.

This clone was recorded once. CDR3 protein: CASSSGTRRETQYF. Here the CDR3 DNA reads TGTGCCAGTAGTAGCGGGACTCGGCGAGAGACCCAGTACTTC. V usage is TRBV19 and J usage is TRBJ2-5; a weak D match, TRBD2 (6 bases). The germline gives CDR1 LNHDA, CDR2 SQIVND (reference sequence). V gave up 4 bases and J gave up 4 bases, with 13 bases separating them. The length of the CDR3 is 14 residues.

V is TRBV24-1 and J is TRBJ2-3; possibly TRBD2 for D (6 bases). This CDR3 is built from 12 residues. Trimming took 9 bases from V and 2 from J, leaving 8 bases between them. Germline V gene sequence: CDR1 KGHDR, CDR2 SFDVKD. The chain's CDR3 is CATGTFTDTQYF. The CDR3 bases are TGTGCCACCGGGACTTTCACAGATACGCAGTATTTT.